Each of the 13 T cell receptor beta chains below was sequenced from the same sample in a study of CXCR3-negative and CXCR3-positive naive CD8 T cells. UMI-labeled 5' RACE TRB cDNA libraries were prepared from the cells. TCRdb re-called the 5' RACE reads and gives one entry per CDR3 protein, without DNA. Its table records 130,000 or so distinct CDR3 sequences. The sequenced sample was naive CXCR3- CD8+ T cells from blood. As for subset: CD45RO-CCR7+CD27+CD95- naive CD8+ T cells lacking CXCR3 (TNR3-). These TCRs come from a human donor in good health. Some clones in this sample may be carry-over from other donors' samples.

The chain uses TRBV27 and TRBJ2-5; TCRdb gives TRBD2 as the D gene, but with no DNA this cannot be confirmed. The CDR3 has 18 residues. Germline CDR1 is MNHEY and CDR2 is SMNVEV (reference sequence). The CDR3 loop is CASSPIGLAGPQQETQYF.

V gene TRBV29-1 combines with J gene TRBJ2-7; no DNA is available, so the TRBD1 call from TCRdb remains unchecked. This CDR3 has 16 residues. Germline V gene sequence: CDR1 SQVTM, CDR2 ANQGSEA. The CDR3 loop is CSVVRGRVYGDYEQYF.

This chain joins TRBV6-2 or TRBV6-3 and TRBJ2-4; checking the TCRdb D call of TRBD1 is not possible without DNA. Germline V gene lookup returns CDR1 MNHEY and CDR2 SVGEGT. This CDR3 is 15 amino acids long. This CDR3 is CASSPGPLAKNIQYF.

The chain is built from TRBV7-2 and TRBJ1-2. CDR3 size: 15 residues. Germline values: CDR1 SGHTA, CDR2 FQGNSA. Here the CDR3 reads CASSLVGPGDYGYTF. The whole variable domain, filled in from reference TRBV7-2 and TRBJ1-2, reads GAGVSQSPSNKVTEKGKDVELRCDPISGHTALYWYRQSLGQGLEFLIYFQGNSAPDKSGLPSDRFSAERTGGSVSTLTIQRTQQEDSAVYLCASSLVGPGDYGYTFGSGTRLTVV.

V usage is TRBV7-3 and J usage is TRBJ2-7; there is no DNA to check the TCRdb D call of TRBD2. Per the germline V gene, CDR1 is SGHTA and CDR2 is FQGTGA. The length of the CDR3 is 12 residues. The CDR3 spells CASSLEGNEQYF. The entire variable domain, with the rest obtained from reference TRBV7-3 and TRBJ2-7, is as follows: GAGVSQTPSNKVTEKGKYVELRCDPISGHTALYWYRQSLGQGPEFLIYFQGTGAADDSGLPNDRFFAVRPEGSVSTLKIQRTERGDSAVYLCASSLEGNEQYFGPGTRLTVT.

The rearrangement links TRBV29-1 to TRBJ2-1; TCRdb's D gene call, TRBD2, goes unchecked for lack of DNA. The CDR3 has 15 amino acids. In germline, CDR1 is SQVTM, CDR2 ANQGSEA. The chain's CDR3 is CSVQNSGGYYNEQFF.

V is TRBV4-3 and J is TRBJ2-2; TCRdb's D call of TRBD1 is untestable without DNA. Germline V CDR1 and CDR2: LGHNA, YSLEER. There are 15 residues in the CDR3. CDR3 residues: CASSRDRSYTGELFF.

V usage is TRBV7-9 and J usage is TRBJ2-7; TCRdb lists TRBD1, though no DNA is available to test this call. CDR1 is SEHNR, CDR2 FQNEAQ, per germline (reference sequence). The CDR3 totals 15 residues. The CDR3 here is CASRNQWDSSYEQYF.

The V call is TRBV4-1, the J call TRBJ1-1. Germline assignment: CDR1 MGHRA and CDR2 YSYEKL. The CDR3 has 17 amino acids. The CDR3 region is CASSQDQEGLRYTEAFF.

CDR3 sequence: CASSPIVGTEEGYTF. V is TRBV7-9 and J is TRBJ1-2; the D call from TCRdb, TRBD1, cannot be confirmed without DNA. This CDR3 spans 15 amino acids. The V gene's germline CDR1 is SEHNR and CDR2 FQNEAQ (reference sequence).

The chain couples TRBV7-6 to TRBJ2-7; the TRBD1 assignment by TCRdb is unverifiable without DNA. The CDR3 sequence is 13 residues long. Per germline, CDR1 SGHVS and CDR2 FNYEAQ. The CDR3: CASTPGVGYEQYF.

The chain carries TRBV5-6 and TRBJ2-1; the D call of TRBD1 rests on TCRdb alone, since no DNA is present to check it. The length of the CDR3 is 16 residues. CDR1 SGHDT and CDR2 YYEEEE come from the germline V gene. The CDR3 spells CASSLQGPRLGDEQFF.

V is TRBV3-1 and J is TRBJ2-3; TCRdb's D call, TRBD2, is unchecked because there is no DNA. CDR1 and CDR2 from the germline V gene are LGHDT and YNNKEL (reference sequence). This CDR3 is 19 amino acids long. CDR3 loop: CASSIWGLAGGPHTDTQYF.